These 19 T cell receptor beta chains came from one sample sequenced in a study of T-cell memory formation after mild COVID-19. TCRdb reanalysed the 5' RACE reads using MiXCR and keeps one entry per CDR3 protein. Of 100,000 to 150,000 distinct CDR3 sequences detected, about a sixth appear once; the ten largest clones hold roughly 5.2%. The sequenced material came from PBMCs or a T cell subset sorted from them (not recorded which). These receptor sequences come from a young man who had mild COVID-19 (a few samples of this study predate the infection). Cell type and time point are not known.

This clonotype was detected a few times. The rearrangement uses TRBV7-3 and TRBJ2-3; D tentatively fits TRBD1 or TRBD2 (6 bases each). Germline assignment: CDR1 SGHTA and CDR2 FQGTGA. The germline V and J ends were trimmed by 2 bases and 5 bases, with 11 bases remaining between them. The CDR3 loop spans 14 amino acids. CDR3 coding DNA: TGTGCCAGCAGCTTACGGGGGCCGGGAGATACGCAGTATTTT. Translating gives CASSLRGPGDTQYF.

This clonotype appeared once. The chain recombines TRBV6-1 with TRBJ2-1, with TRBD1 matching over 10 bases. The germline CDR1 and CDR2 sequences are MNHNS and SASEGT. This CDR3 contains 13 residues. J gave up 4 bases and V 9 bases, and 3 bases lay outside the gene matches. DNA for the CDR3: TGTGCCAGTTGGGACAGGGGTTACAATGAGCAGTTCTTC. Translation: CASWDRGYNEQFF.

In nucleotides, the CDR3 is TGTGCCAGCTCAGGGGGGGTCAGATACGAGCAGTACGTC. Translation gives CASSGGVRYEQYV. The chain combines TRBV18 with TRBJ2-7, with 7 positions matching TRBD2. V gave up 5 bases and J gave up 4 bases; unmatched junction bases: 5. The CDR3 has 13 amino acids. Germline lookup yields CDR1 KGHSH and CDR2 LQKENI.

The chain recombines TRBV12-3 or TRBV12-4 with TRBJ1-2; D is undetermined. The V and J ends lost 3 bases and 4 bases respectively, with 3 bases between them. This CDR3 is 11 amino acids long. The CDR3, as DNA: TGTGCCAGCAGTTTGGGCTATGGCTACACCTTC. Translated: CASSLGYGYTF.

In its sample, this clonotype was seen a few times. The chain uses TRBV7-2 and TRBJ1-2; 8 bases fit TRBD1. V lost 5 bases to trimming and J lost 3 bases; unmatched junction nucleotides: 11. Germline V gene lookup returns CDR1 SGHTA and CDR2 FQGNSA. The length of the CDR3 is 16 residues. The CDR3 reads CASSRTLQGVDYGYTF. The CDR3 DNA is TGTGCCAGCAGCCGTACCTTACAGGGGGTTGACTATGGCTACACCTTC.

In this sample, this clonotype turned up a few times. The rearrangement links TRBV4-1 to TRBJ2-6; D uncertain. CDR3 length: 16 residues. Between the trimmed V and J ends, which lost 5 bases and 0 bases, there was a span of 11 bases. CDR1 is MGHRA, CDR2 YSYEKL, per germline. In nucleotides, the CDR3 is TGCGCCAGCAGCTGGCAGGCCTACTCTGGGGCCAACGTCCTGACTTTC. Amino acids: CASSWQAYSGANVLTF.

The table lists this clonotype with many counts. The V gene is TRBV12-3 or TRBV12-4, the J gene TRBJ2-3; TRBD1 aligns across 10 bases. V was clipped by 5 bases and J by 4 bases; unmatched bases: 6. The length of the CDR3 is 15 residues. This CDR3 is CASSHRTGGADTQYF. CDR3 DNA sequence: TGTGCCAGCAGTCATAGGACAGGGGGTGCAGATACGCAGTATTTT.

This clonotype was observed a few times. The chain combines TRBV3-1 with TRBJ2-5; TRBD2 matches 8 bases. The CDR3 length is 14 residues. Germline V gives CDR1 LGHDT, CDR2 YNNKEL (reference sequence). The V segment lost 4 bases and the J segment 5 bases; nucleotides outside the gene matches: 6. The CDR3 sequence is CASSPGGGLETQYF. In DNA form, the CDR3 reads TGTGCCAGCAGCCCCGGGGGGGGACTGGAGACCCAGTACTTC.

Only a few counts were recorded for this clonotype. The rearrangement links TRBV12-3 or TRBV12-4 to TRBJ1-4; a possible D gene is TRBD1 (5 bases). This CDR3 region has 14 residues. Between the trimmed V and J ends, which lost 6 bases and 7 bases, there was a span of 15 bases. The CDR3 region is CASRLQGVGEKLFF. Written as DNA, the CDR3 is TGTGCCAGCAGGCTCCAGGGTGTTGGTGAAAAACTGTTTTTT.

This clonotype was detected many times. The V and J genes are TRBV7-9 and TRBJ2-1; either TRBD1 or TRBD2 may supply D (5 bases each). The CDR3 has 14 amino acids. Trimming took 7 bases from V and 2 from J, leaving 12 bases between them. Germline assignment: CDR1 SEHNR and CDR2 FQNEAQ (reference sequence). CDR3 loop: CASNPGPAYNEQFF. The CDR3 DNA reads TGTGCCAGCAACCCGGGACCAGCCTACAATGAGCAGTTCTTC.

This clonotype was seen a few times. The V and J genes are TRBV21-1 and TRBJ2-7; TRBD1, the table's D call, was not compared with the DNA. TRBV21-1 is recorded as a pseudogene. The CDR3 runs to 20 residues. The CDR3 loop reads CASSKGQPDRGPTELYEQYV. The CDR3 nucleotides are TGTGCCAGCAGCAAAGGGCAACCGGACAGGGGGCCAACGGAATTGTACGAGCAGTACGTC.

This chain links TRBV12-3 or TRBV12-4 with TRBJ2-7, with 8 bases identical to TRBD2. This CDR3 has 14 amino acids. V dropped 3 bases and J dropped 2; count of bases not matched to a gene: 3. CDR3 sequence (DNA): TGTGCCAGCAGTTTCCTCGGGGGGGCCTACGAGCAGTACTTC. Amino acid sequence: CASSFLGGAYEQYF.

The rearrangement links TRBV6-6 to TRBJ2-4; 10 nucleotides line up with TRBD1. The germline gives CDR1 MNHNY, CDR2 SVGAGI (reference sequence). The trim removed 6 bases at V and 7 bases at J, leaving 9 bases unmatched. The CDR3 is 15 residues long. The CDR3 protein is CASSPDRGQGNIQYF. Here the CDR3 DNA reads TGTGCCAGCAGCCCTGACAGGGGGCAAGGGAACATTCAGTACTTC.

In its sample, this clonotype was seen a few times. The V call is TRBV12-3 or TRBV12-4, the J call TRBJ2-1, with D unclear. Deletions cut 10 bases from V and 2 bases from J, with 15 bases between. This CDR3 spans 14 amino acids. CDR3 DNA sequence: TGTGCCACCTGCGGTCCATCGGCCTACAATGAGCAGTTCTTC. It encodes CATCGPSAYNEQFF.

This clonotype was found a few times. The chain is built from TRBV5-5 and TRBJ2-5, with D maybe TRBD1 (5 bases). In germline, CDR1 is SGHKS, CDR2 YYEKEE (reference sequence). The CDR3 is 13 residues long. Trimming took 1 base from V and 5 from J, leaving 9 bases between them. This chain's CDR3 is CASSLRGLETQYF. The CDR3 DNA sequence: TGTGCCAGCAGCTTGAGGGGCTTGGAGACCCAGTACTTC.

Here the CDR3 DNA reads TGTGCCAGCAGCTTTGTCCCTCTAGCGGGGAGGGATACGCAGTATTTT. It specifies CASSFVPLAGRDTQYF. V is TRBV7-2 and J is TRBJ2-3; 9 bases line up with TRBD2. The CDR3 consists of 16 residues. The trim removed 3 bases at V and 6 bases at J, leaving 10 bases unmatched. Germline V gene lookup returns CDR1 SGHTA and CDR2 FQGNSA.

The J gene is TRBJ2-1, the V gene TRBV11-2; 8 bases are shared with TRBD2. Germline trimming cut 0 bases from V and 1 base from J; bases unmatched to any gene: 8. Germline values: CDR1 SGHAT, CDR2 FQNNGV. The CDR3 has 18 amino acids. The CDR3 bases are TGTGCCAGCAGCTTAGAAAGGGGACTAGTTAGTTCCTACAATGAGCAGTTCTTC. It is translated as CASSLERGLVSSYNEQFF.

The table lists this clonotype with a few counts. The DNA of the CDR3 is TGTGCCAGCAGCTCGGACAGGGAAGGGGAGACCCAGTACTTC. Its translation: CASSSDREGETQYF. J is TRBJ2-5 and V is TRBV5-6; 8 nucleotides match TRBD1. Losses at the gene ends were 3 bases for V and 5 bases for J; bases not matched to a gene: 6. Germline V lookup: CDR1 SGHDT, CDR2 YYEEEE. The CDR3 sequence is 14 residues long.

This clonotype has ten or more counts. This sequence joins TRBV5-1 and TRBJ2-5; 12 bases agree with TRBD2. Germline V gene lookup returns CDR1 SGHRS and CDR2 YFSETQ. The CDR3 loop spans 15 amino acids. J lost 2 bases, V lost 2 bases, and 1 base had no gene match. CDR3 protein: CASSFGTSGQETQYF. Here the CDR3 DNA reads TGCGCCAGCAGCTTCGGGACTAGCGGGCAAGAGACCCAGTACTTC.